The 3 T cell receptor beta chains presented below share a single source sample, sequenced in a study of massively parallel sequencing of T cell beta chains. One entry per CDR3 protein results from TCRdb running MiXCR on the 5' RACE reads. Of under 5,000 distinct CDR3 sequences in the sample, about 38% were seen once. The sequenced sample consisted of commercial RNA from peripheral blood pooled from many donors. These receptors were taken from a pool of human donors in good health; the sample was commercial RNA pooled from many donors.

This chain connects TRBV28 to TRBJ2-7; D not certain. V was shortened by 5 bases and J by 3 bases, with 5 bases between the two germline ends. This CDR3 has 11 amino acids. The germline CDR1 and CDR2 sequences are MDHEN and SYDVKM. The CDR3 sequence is CASSRIYEQYF. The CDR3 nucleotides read TGTGCCAGCAGTCGCATCTACGAGCAGTACTTC. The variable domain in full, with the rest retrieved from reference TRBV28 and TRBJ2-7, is DVKVTQSSRYLVKRTGEKVFLECVQDMDHENMFWYRQDPGLGLRLIYFSYDVKMKEKGDIPEGYSVSREKKERFSLILESASTNQTSMYLCASSRIYEQYFGPGTRLTVT.

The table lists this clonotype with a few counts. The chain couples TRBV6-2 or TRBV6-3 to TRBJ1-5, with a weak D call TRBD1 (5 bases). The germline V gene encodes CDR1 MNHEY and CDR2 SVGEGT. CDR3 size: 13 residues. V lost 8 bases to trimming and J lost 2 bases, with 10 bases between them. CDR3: CASGGGRNQPQHF. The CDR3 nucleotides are TGTGCCAGCGGGGGGGGTCGCAATCAGCCCCAGCATTTT.

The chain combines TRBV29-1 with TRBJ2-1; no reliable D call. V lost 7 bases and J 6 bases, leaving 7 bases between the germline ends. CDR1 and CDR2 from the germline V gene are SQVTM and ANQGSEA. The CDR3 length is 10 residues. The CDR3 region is CSAQLNEQFF. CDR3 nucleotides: TGCAGCGCTCAACTCAATGAGCAGTTCTTC.